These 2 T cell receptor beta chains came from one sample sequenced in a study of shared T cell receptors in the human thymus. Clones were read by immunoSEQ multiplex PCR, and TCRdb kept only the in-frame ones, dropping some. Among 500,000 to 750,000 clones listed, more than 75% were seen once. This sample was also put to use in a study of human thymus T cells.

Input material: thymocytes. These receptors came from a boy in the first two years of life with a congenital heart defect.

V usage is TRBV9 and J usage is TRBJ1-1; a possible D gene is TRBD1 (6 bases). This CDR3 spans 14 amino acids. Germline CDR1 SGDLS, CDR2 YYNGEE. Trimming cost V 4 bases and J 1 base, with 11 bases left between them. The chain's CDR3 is CASSHGGQNTEAFF. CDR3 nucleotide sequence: TGTGCCAGCAGCCACGGGGGGCAGAACACTGAAGCTTTCTTT. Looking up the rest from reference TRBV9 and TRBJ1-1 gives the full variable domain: DSGVTQTPKHLITATGQRVTLRCSPRSGDLSVYWYQQSLDQGLQFLIQYYNGEERAKGNILERFSAQQFPDLHSELNLSSLELGDSALYFCASSHGGQNTEAFFGQGTRLTVV.

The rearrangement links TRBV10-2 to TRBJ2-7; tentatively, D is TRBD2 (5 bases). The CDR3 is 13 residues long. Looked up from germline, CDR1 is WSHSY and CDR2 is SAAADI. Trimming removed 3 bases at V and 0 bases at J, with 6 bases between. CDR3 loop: CASSETSSYEQYF. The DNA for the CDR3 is TGCGCCAGCAGTGAAACTAGCTCCTACGAGCAGTACTTC.